Listed below are T cell receptor beta chains from one sample, sequenced in a study of vaccination and CD4 T cells after COVID-19. For these receptors, no antigen is known. TCRdb redid the calling of the PCR reads with MiXCR, one entry per CDR3 protein. The sample holds tens of thousands of distinct CDR3 sequences, about 42% seen once. The sample was CD4+ T cells from blood, cultured in vitro, taken before SARS-CoV-2 vaccination. The origin of the receptors is a human donor who received a COVID-19 vaccine. Each CDR3 is given with its conserved first and last residue. A row's size may be missing; if present it is once, few, many or a size class.

J gene | clone size | V gene | CDR3 protein
TRBJ1-5 | NA | TRBV2 | CASSESGGNQPQHF
TRBJ1-2 | medium-sized | TRBV15 | CATSRDRAANYGYTF
TRBJ2-1 | NA | TRBV19 | CASSLEDRPRVVQFF
TRBJ2-3 | NA | TRBV30 | CAWSRLAGGTDTQYF
TRBJ2-3 | NA | TRBV20-1 | CSAYGTGRPTDTQYF
TRBJ1-1 | few | TRBV12-3/TRBV12-4 | CASTLRGGNTEAFF
TRBJ1-4 | NA | TRBV6-1 | CASSGQGALGEKLFF
TRBJ1-5 | NA | TRBV20-1 | CSARGGGGNQPQHF
TRBJ1-1 | NA | TRBV11-3 | CASSLVERGVAFF
TRBJ2-7 | NA | TRBV18 | CASSPSGGYEQYF
TRBJ2-6 | NA | TRBV24-1 | CATSDVEVSGANVLTF
TRBJ2-2 | NA | TRBV5-4 | CASSPGQGTGELFF
TRBJ1-6 | NA | TRBV12-3/TRBV12-4 | CASSLARSSPLHF
TRBJ1-3 | NA | TRBV19 | CASSRAGNSGNTIYF
TRBJ1-3 | few | TRBV25-1 | CASSDLRISGNTIYF
TRBJ2-4 | NA | TRBV25-1 | CASSGGIQGAKNIQYF
TRBJ1-2 | few | TRBV24-1 | CATSEGNRNRATYGYTF
TRBJ1-2 | NA | TRBV27 | CASSSNSGVYTF
TRBJ2-7 | few | TRBV19 | CASSTQSSYEQYF
TRBJ2-3 | NA | TRBV24-1 | CATSDLGRGGEDTQYF
TRBJ1-5 | few | TRBV24-1 | CATSDKRVMGNQPQHF
TRBJ1-5 | once | TRBV25-1 | CASSSDGPNQPQHF
TRBJ1-1 | NA | TRBV10-2 | CASSVGVDTEAFF
TRBJ1-1 | few | TRBV6-1 | CASRTGEYENTEAFF
TRBJ2-7 | few | TRBV20-1 | CSARDKNRLLEQYF
TRBJ2-5 | NA | TRBV7-9 | CVVKSGGGDRDETQYF
TRBJ1-1 | NA | TRBV20-1 | CSAPRDANTEAFF
TRBJ1-2 | NA | TRBV27 | CASSPSGGWGYTF
TRBJ2-4 | NA | TRBV19 | CASSILRGRGGSTKNIQYF
TRBJ1-3 | NA | TRBV20-1 | CSAVQGWGNTIYF
TRBJ2-3 | NA | TRBV6-5 | CASSSPSGGHTDTQYF
TRBJ2-2 | NA | TRBV12-3/TRBV12-4 | CASSLNTGELFF
TRBJ2-1 | NA | TRBV30 | CAWSGVSRNEQFF
TRBJ2-3 | few | TRBV6-1 | CASTGTSGGGTDTQYF
TRBJ2-7 | NA | TRBV10-3 | CAISGGQSYEQYF
TRBJ1-5 | NA | TRBV6-1 | CASTLTGGSNQPQHF
TRBJ2-3 | few | TRBV11-3 | CASSSRTGSNTDTQYF
TRBJ1-1 | NA | TRBV14 | CASSQDRRDTEAFF
TRBJ1-5 | NA | TRBV6-1 | CASRKLYSNQPQHF
TRBJ1-1 | NA | TRBV12-3/TRBV12-4 | CASSTDGPAFF
TRBJ1-3 | NA | TRBV7-2 | CASSHRVGNTIYF
TRBJ1-6 | NA | TRBV6-1 | CASSLSIGEDSPLHF
TRBJ1-5 | NA | TRBV24-1 | CATSDSSTGGGQPQHF
TRBJ2-7 | NA | TRBV12-3/TRBV12-4 | CASSVGPEQYF
TRBJ2-3 | NA | TRBV20-1 | CSARDSLPDTQYF
TRBJ1-5 | few | TRBV7-2 | CASSLVGTGGDQPQHF
TRBJ2-7 | NA | TRBV2 | CASSEPLAPAEQYF
TRBJ2-5 | once | TRBV27 | CASSSGGWETQYF
TRBJ1-6 | few | TRBV7-9 | CASSAGLGGNSPLHF
TRBJ1-4 | few | TRBV7-9 | CASSLNSGFEKLFF
TRBJ1-6 | NA | TRBV7-6 | CASSRITGTGGQNSPLHF
TRBJ2-5 | NA | TRBV5-4 | CASSFGPQETQYF
TRBJ1-2 | NA | TRBV6-1 | CASSEGLGDRGLSYGYTF
TRBJ2-5 | few | TRBV5-1 | CASSFGTGEETQYF
TRBJ1-1 | NA | TRBV20-1 | CSAFADSLNTEAFF
TRBJ1-2 | NA | TRBV5-1 | CASSLSSSQWGYTF
TRBJ2-5 | NA | TRBV6-5 | CASSYRLAGTQETQYF